This TCR beta chain came from a study of cytomegalovirus exposure and HLA in healthy donors listed by TCRdb under 2017. Regarding the study in general: An earlier analysis of several hundred of the donors reported approximately 290 Gb of sequence data and roughly 100 million unique TCR beta sequences from about 200 million T cells. Roughly 300 gigabases of sequencing data and tens of millions of unique TCR sequences were included in an early release covering about 620 HLA-typed donors. Of the roughly 400 genotyped donors, over 65% fell in the genetic ancestry cluster associated with self-reported Caucasian donors. The study aimed to test whether cataloging public T cell receptors could reveal signatures of past pathogen exposure. The study profiled the T cell repertoires of more than 500 subjects by immunosequencing and related them to cytomegalovirus serostatus. Besides the first cohort of approximately 670 subjects, a separate validation cohort made up of 120 different subjects was used. To predict cytomegalovirus infection status, the study combined high-throughput TCR immunosequencing, statistical association of individual TCRs with disease status, and machine learning. A later analysis re-examined previously published TCR beta repertoires from 610 or so donors and added high-resolution HLA genotyping to investigate patterns of TCR occurrence. Rather than drawing on any new phenotypic data, the later analysis identified candidate immune exposures from TCR beta sequences and the way those sequences occurred across donors. An earlier analysis of roughly 580 of the donors used high-throughput TCR beta sequencing to judge whether each TCR beta V gene segment behaved as functional or pseudogenic. Donor age, sex, ethnicity and CMV serostatus were collected together with the repertoire data. A later genetic analysis used genome-wide SNP genotypes for 398 of the 666 donors, treating that subset as a discovery cohort. Every repertoire in the discovery cohort had been generated on one and the same sequencing platform. HLA typing covered class I and class II loci at four-digit resolution. Typing coverage varied by locus: roughly 620-640 donors for A, B, C, DRB1 and DQB1; under 550 for DQA1; about 590 for DPA1; around 490 for DPB1. A few DR-DQ haplotypes were handled as single units for association and clustering because linkage in the cohort was strong. Among 398 genotyped donors of the cohort, an average of around 240,000 unique TCR beta nucleotide sequences were sequenced per donor, around 18% of them non-productive.

Spanning cysteine to phenylalanine, the CDR3 consists of 13 amino acids. Only CDR3 DNA is held: 39 bases, read in frame from base 1. The CDR1 and CDR2 encoded by the germline V gene are KGHSH and LQKENI. V is clipped by 2 bases and J by 2 bases, and the sequence between their germline boundaries is 5 bases long. Summary of the overall study and its limitations: At a false discovery rate of 0.05, a later analysis linked under 20,000 TCR beta sequences to specific HLA alleles. A later analysis found that HLA-associated TCR beta chains were more clonally expanded and had lower generation probabilities than equally common non-associated chains. A later analysis reported that several top co-occurrence clusters appeared linked to parvovirus B19, influenza, CMV and Epstein-Barr virus. The classifier was reported to diagnose cytomegalovirus status with high specificity and sensitivity in both the original and validation cohorts. A group of highly shared sequence variants was considered likely to be a technical artifact of the sequencing pipeline. In vitro tests confirmed that a few of the cytomegalovirus-associated TCR beta chains recognize cytomegalovirus antigens. The study listed 150 to 200 TCR beta chains as associated with cytomegalovirus. V-gene and J-gene trimming of TCR beta chains was associated with a missense DCLRE1C variant in a later genetic analysis, and the association was replicated in an independent cohort. In this cohort, only TCR beta chains were sequenced, and detectable features were limited by the absence of alpha or paired-chain data. While some public TCRs were present in many individuals, most TCR sequences turned up only very rarely across donors. Because counts were too low, some 17 rarely observed V segments, including chromosome 9 orphons, were excluded from the earlier analysis of 587 of the donors. Most CMV-associated TCR beta chains appeared to be HLA-restricted in a later analysis, and the HLA associations seemed to be driven largely by CMV exposure. Some IMGT-functional V segments, including TRBV6-2 and TRBV6-3, could not be distinguished by the 87-base-pair reads and were therefore excluded. In an earlier analysis of some 550 of the donors, most TCR beta V segments were observed in productive rearrangements about 87% or about 30% of the time, broadly matching IMGT annotations. Because HLA typing was missing for some donors at each locus, association tests included only the typed subset. According to a later genetic analysis, donors in an Asian-associated ancestry cluster had fewer N-insertions in productive TCRs than the approximately 690-donor mean. Sequencing depth was assumed to be roughly uniform across donors in the presence/absence analyses, though that assumption may not hold. In a later analysis, the rate of TCR association differed among HLA loci, with DRB1 alleles having the most associated TCRs and HLA-C alleles having the fewest. Strong co-occurrence of HLA alleles, especially DR and DQ, made assigning TCR associations to individual alleles difficult. Correlated functional status among segregating V segments might be attributable to linkage disequilibrium, but an unknown experimental factor could not be ruled out. It was suggested by the authors that the approach could potentially be generalized to other disease states and immunological phenotypes. A further reported finding was that TCR beta sequences accurately predicted the HLA-A and HLA-B alleles for most subjects in the first cohort. For the cohort, immune exposure information was limited to CMV serostatus.

The library was obtained by the immunoSEQ multiplex PCR assay. The multiplex PCR relied on a mix of 60 forward primers for TCR Vbeta segments and 13 reverse primers for TCR Jbeta segments. Amplification of the CDR3 region of rearranged TCR beta genes was performed with a multiplex PCR assay on genomic DNA. Amplified TCR beta libraries were sequenced as 87-base-pair reads on the Illumina HiSeq System. In the source study's methods: A later analysis counted about 80 million unique TCR beta chains across the roughly 700 repertoires, and some 11 million of these chains were shared by at least two donors. A nearest-neighbor algorithm error-corrected the raw reads and collapsed the reads into unique sequences, merging closely related sequences to remove PCR and sequencing errors. Alignment of CDR3 sequences to IMGT reference sequences was used to assign V, D and J gene segments. For a sequence to be retained, a match of at least six nucleotides was required to both a V gene segment and a J gene segment. A rearrangement was called productive if the CDR3 had no stop codons and remained in frame with V and J, and every other rearrangement was called non-productive. CDR3 was defined by IMGT convention, running from the second conserved V-encoded cysteine to the conserved J-encoded phenylalanine. Sequences without an unambiguous match to a single V gene segment were excluded from the earlier analysis of several hundred of the donors. An earlier analysis of around 600 of the donors classified V segments as functional when productive rearrangements were above 56.7% and as segregating when the standard deviation between donors was above 5%. To diagnose cytomegalovirus status from the catalog of TCR beta chain sequences, a statistical classification framework was built. In a later analysis, TCR nucleotide sequences were compared against IMGT/GENE-DB human TR gene sequences so that V and J genes could be assigned. In a later analysis, CDR3 sequences and most-parsimonious VDJ recombination scenarios were assigned using the TCRdist pipeline. In a later analysis, each TCR beta chain was defined by its CDR3 amino acid sequence together with its V-gene family, and reads without a unique V-gene family were excluded. A later analysis removed over 500 highly shared, low-generation-probability nucleotide sequences to deal with suspected cross-contamination and a sequencing artifact. For each public chain, a later analysis derived a clonal expansion index from normalized ranks of inferred template counts within each repertoire. A later analysis computed generation probabilities with a VDJ recombination model fitted to out-of-frame rearrangements, and checked the results against IGoR. In a later analysis, TCR-TCR, TCR-HLA and TCR-CMV co-occurrence was scored with hypergeometric tests, and a repertoire-size bias correction was applied to TCR pairs. In a later analysis, false discovery rates were estimated by permuting HLA or CMV assignments 20 times. In a later analysis, co-occurring TCRs were grouped with DBSCAN, and TCRdist sequence similarity was added when clustering was performed within HLA-allele-positive subsets. For co-occurrence clustering, repertoires with fewer than 30,000 or more than 120,000 public chains were excluded, along with about five repertoires with anomalous nucleotide sharing. Not all clones reach the TCRdb copy of this immuneACCESS table, which keeps in-frame sequences only. Checked studies attribute under half of the gap to unresolved V genes and leave the rest unexplained. V and J calls and clone size are those listed in that table; D and trimming were worked out from the DNA. The data table for this sample lists over 100,000 clones. The ten largest clones capture approximately 3.7% of the sample.

In total, roughly 710 healthy bone marrow donors made up the cohort. At the time of sampling, every cohort member was nominally healthy, though immune exposures that went unrecorded were likely present. The donor tested CMV seronegative and was one of the 352 seronegative cohort members. A peripheral blood sample was collected from each donor, and TCR beta sequencing was performed on peripheral blood mononuclear cells. Genomic DNA was extracted from the blood cell samples with the Qiagen DNeasy Blood Extraction Kit. In regard to this clone: No antigen is known for it.

This receptor was taken from a man aged 25-40 years in good health and CMV-seronegative. This receptor chain uses TRBV18 and TRBJ2-3; the D gene is unclear. The sequencing input was PBMCs. CDR3 reads: CASSPGLTDTQYF. The DNA sequence is given as TGTGCCAGCTCACCAGGCCTCACAGATACGCAGTATTTT.